Presented here are 26 T cell receptor beta chains from one specimen sequenced in a study of CD8+ T cells in alopecia areata. Sequencing templates came from extracted RNA that was reverse transcribed into cDNA. Data came from immunoSEQ multiplex PCR; TCRdb stores just in-frame clones and leaves some out. The data show fewer than 350,000 clones, with 55% to 70% seen just once and 1.8% held by the top ten. Treatment described: oral pan-JAK inhibitor, 5-10 mg twice daily. Sequences were derived from CD4+ T cells sorted from blood, sampled at week 24, from a patient treated with tofacitinib. The receptors were sampled from a human donor with alopecia areata.

This clone was counted a single time. This rearrangement joins TRBV5-1 to TRBJ2-7; D may be TRBD1 (5 bases). The CDR3 is 14 residues long. Trimming took 4 bases from V and 3 from J, leaving 14 bases between them. Germline V lookup: CDR1 SGHRS, CDR2 YFSETQ. The CDR3 sequence: CASSLAGIYYEQYF. The CDR3 DNA reads as TGCGCCAGCAGCCTGGCAGGGATCTACTACGAGCAGTACTTC.

This clone turned up a few times. The chain combines TRBV7-2 with TRBJ2-5; TRBD2 matches 7 bases. CDR3 length equals 14 residues. V dropped 5 bases and J dropped 5; count of bases not matched to a gene: 8. Per germline, CDR1 SGHTA and CDR2 FQGNSA. CDR3 DNA sequence: TGTGCCAGCAGCAACTCCGGGACTACCGAGACCCAGTACTTC. The encoded protein is CASSNSGTTETQYF.

In its sample, this clone was seen a few times. The gene calls are TRBV28 and TRBJ2-2, with D possibly being TRBD2 (5 bases). CDR3 length equals 15 residues. Germline CDR1 reads MDHEN; CDR2 reads SYDVKM. Trimming removed 6 bases at V and 5 bases at J, with 16 bases between. In DNA form, the CDR3 reads TGTGCCAGCAGCAAAGGTCCCCGCGGGACCGGGGAGCTGTTTTTT. This sequence encodes CASSKGPRGTGELFF.

This chain links TRBV6-5 with TRBJ1-5; 7 positions match TRBD1. Germline V gene data show CDR1 as MNHEY and CDR2 as SVGAGI. V lost 0 bases and J lost 3; bases outside the gene matches: 5. The CDR3 runs 16 residues. CDR3 region: CASSYSRTGFNQPQHF. In nucleotides, the CDR3 is TGTGCCAGCAGTTACTCGAGGACAGGTTTCAATCAGCCCCAGCATTTT.

In its sample, this clone was seen a few times. The rearrangement joins TRBV25-1 to TRBJ2-3, with 7 bases aligning to TRBD2. The CDR3 has 15 residues. CDR1 and CDR2 (germline): MGHDK, SYGVNS. Trimming removed 1 base from V and 4 bases from J; junction bases left unmatched: 5. CDR3 sequence: CASSEWRAGADTQYF. The CDR3 region has the DNA TGTGCCAGCAGTGAATGGAGGGCGGGGGCAGATACGCAGTATTTT.

This rearrangement joins TRBV5-1 to TRBJ2-1; TRBD1 matches at 7 bases. Germline CDR1 reads SGHRS; CDR2 reads YFSETQ. This CDR3 has 15 amino acids. V shed 3 bases and J 6 bases; nucleotides not matched to a gene: 9. The CDR3 DNA follows: TGCGCCAGCAGCTCGCAGGGGGTATACCGCAATGAGCAGTTCTTC. Translating gives CASSSQGVYRNEQFF. The entire variable domain, with the rest obtained from reference TRBV5-1 and TRBJ2-1, is as follows: KAGVTQTPRYLIKTRGQQVTLSCSPISGHRSVSWYQQTPGQGLQFLFEYFSETQRNKGNFPGRFSGRQFSNSRSEMNVSTLELGDSALYLCASSSQGVYRNEQFFGPGTRLTVL.

In nucleotides, the CDR3 is TGTGCCTGGAGTGTACAGGTACCCTCAGGAGATACGCAGTATTTT. Its translation: CAWSVQVPSGDTQYF. The V gene is TRBV30, the J gene TRBJ2-3; perhaps TRBD1 as D (5 bases). Trimming left V 0 bases short and J 5 bases short, with 15 bases between. Germline V CDR1 and CDR2: GTSNPN, SVGIG (reference sequence). The length of the CDR3 is 15 residues.

This chain links TRBV27 with TRBJ1-1; D is ambiguous. The CDR3 runs 13 residues. CDR1 and CDR2 from the germline V gene are MNHEY and SMNVEV (reference sequence). With 3 bases removed from V and 1 base from J, the gap between germline ends came to 6 bases. CDR3 residues: CASSFVPNTEAFF. The CDR3 DNA is TGTGCCAGCAGTTTCGTCCCGAACACTGAAGCTTTCTTT.

The rearrangement joins TRBV4-1 to TRBJ2-1, with a possible D match to TRBD1 (6 bases). Germline-derived CDR1 and CDR2 are MGHRA and YSYEKL. V was cut by 0 bases and J by 5 bases, with 14 bases left in between. This CDR3 region has 16 residues. The CDR3 DNA reads TGCGCCAGCAGCCAAGATCCGGGCAGGGGAAACAATGAGCAGTTCTTC. Translated, it gives CASSQDPGRGNNEQFF.

In DNA form, the CDR3 reads TGTGCCAGCAGTGAAGCCCTAGGGGGAGAGACCCAGTACTTC. Translation: CASSEALGGETQYF. This chain links TRBV2 with TRBJ2-5; a possible D gene is TRBD1 (6 bases). Germline V CDR1 and CDR2: SNHLY, FYNNEI. V dropped 0 bases and J dropped 4 bases, with 9 bases sitting between them. The CDR3 has 14 residues.

This clone appeared a few times. This sequence joins TRBV7-2 and TRBJ1-6; no reliable D call. V was shortened by 5 bases and J by 8 bases, with 13 bases between the two germline ends. Germline V gives CDR1 SGHTA, CDR2 FQGNSA. The length of the CDR3 is 14 residues. CDR3 nucleotide sequence: TGTGCCAGCAGCATGACCCGGTCCTATTCACCCCTCCACTTT. Its protein is CASSMTRSYSPLHF.

A note on this clone: Other DNA sequences in the same sample also yield this CDR3. The gene calls are TRBV6-6 and TRBJ2-5; D call uncertain. Trimming removed 0 bases from V and 5 bases from J, with 4 bases in between. This CDR3 is 12 amino acids long. CDR1 is MNHNY, CDR2 SVGAGI, per germline (reference sequence). In DNA, the CDR3 is TGTGCCAGCAGTTACTCATCCGAGACCCAGTACTTC. It translates to CASSYSSETQYF.

The V and J genes are TRBV30 and TRBJ1-5, with 10 bases aligning to TRBD1. In germline, CDR1 is GTSNPN, CDR2 SVGIG (reference sequence). CDR3 size: 15 residues. V shed 3 bases and J 4 bases; nucleotides not matched to a gene: 6. Written as DNA, the CDR3 is TGTGCCTGGAGCTCTCGGGACAGGGGAAATCAGCCCCAGCATTTT. This gives the protein CAWSSRDRGNQPQHF.

This clone was detected once. V gene TRBV28 combines with J gene TRBJ2-3, with 13 bases lining up with TRBD2. Germline CDR1 reads MDHEN; CDR2 reads SYDVKM. V was clipped by 2 bases and J by 4 bases; unmatched bases: 9. The CDR3 covers 18 residues. The CDR3 here is CASSLPSTSGGASDTQYF. The CDR3 DNA follows: TGTGCCAGCAGTTTACCTTCTACTAGCGGGGGGGCCTCAGATACGCAGTATTTT.

This clone occurred a few times. This chain joins TRBV5-6 and TRBJ1-5; 10 nucleotides line up with TRBD1. J lost 5 bases, V lost 4 bases, and 3 bases had no gene match. The CDR3 loop spans 14 amino acids. Germline CDR1 is SGHDT and CDR2 is YYEEEE. The CDR3 spells CASSQGQGYQPQHF. CDR3 in DNA: TGTGCCAGCAGCCAGGGACAGGGGTATCAGCCCCAGCATTTT.

The chain uses TRBV29-1 and TRBJ2-2; TRBD1 might be the D (6 bases). The CDR3 contains 14 residues. Germline values: CDR1 SQVTM, CDR2 ANQGSEA. V was trimmed by 4 bases and J by 4 bases, leaving 13 bases between them. The CDR3 DNA sequence: TGCAGCGTTGGCAGGGGTAGCGCCACCGGGGAGCTGTTTTTT. Its translation is CSVGRGSATGELFF.

This clone came up a few times. V and J are TRBV6-1 and TRBJ1-4, with TRBD1 as a possible D gene (5 bases). The CDR3 is made up of 12 amino acids. The V end lost 2 bases, the J end lost 8 bases, and 6 bases lay between the germline ends. Germline V gene sequence: CDR1 MNHNS, CDR2 SASEGT. Here the CDR3 DNA reads TGTGCCAGCAGTGAACGGGGGGAAAAACTGTTTTTT. This sequence encodes CASSERGEKLFF.

V and J are TRBV29-1 and TRBJ2-3; D may be TRBD1 or TRBD2 (5 bases each). This CDR3 contains 14 residues. The germline V gene has CDR1 SQVTM and CDR2 ANQGSEA. DNA of the CDR3: TGCACCACTTCACCCGGGACCAGCACAGATACGCAGTATTTT. It translates to CTTSPGTSTDTQYF.

This clone occurred a few times. The rearrangement joins TRBV29-1 to TRBJ1-4; no definite D call. Germline CDR1 reads SQVTM; CDR2 reads ANQGSEA. The CDR3 loop spans 12 amino acids. Trimming stripped 4 bases from V and 8 bases from J, with 11 bases between. The DNA for the CDR3 is TGCAGCGTTGCTGGGCAGGACGAAAAACTGTTTTTT. It codes for CSVAGQDEKLFF.

This clone was observed once. The same CDR3 arises from other DNA sequences in this sample as well. The rearrangement uses TRBV7-2 and TRBJ2-2; D not resolved. Germline V gene lookup returns CDR1 SGHTA and CDR2 FQGNSA. V shed 1 base and J shed 3 bases, with 6 bases lying between them. This CDR3 comprises 14 residues. The CDR3 DNA reads TGTGCCAGCAGCTTAGGCCGGGACACCGGGGAGCTGTTTTTT. Its translation is CASSLGRDTGELFF.

The chain joins TRBV9 to TRBJ1-2, with D perhaps matching TRBD1 (6 bases). Trimming shortened V by 0 bases and J by 8 bases, and 11 bases separated the two germline ends. The V gene's germline CDR1 is SGDLS and CDR2 YYNGEE. The CDR3 is 13 amino acids. This CDR3 is CASSVEGVSGYTF. CDR3 sequence (DNA): TGTGCCAGCAGCGTAGAGGGGGTTTCGGGCTACACCTTC.

The chain employs TRBV4-2 and TRBJ2-3, with D hard to call. The CDR3 contains 16 residues. Trimming pared 2 bases from V and 1 base from J, leaving 13 bases between. The germline V gene encodes CDR1 LGHNA and CDR2 YNFKEQ. The DNA of the CDR3 is TGTGCCAGCAGCCAATCTGGGGTCCCCGGCACAGATACGCAGTATTTT. Encoded protein: CASSQSGVPGTDTQYF.

This clone came up once. The chain joins TRBV10-3 to TRBJ2-7, with D possibly being TRBD1 (6 bases). The V end was cut by 10 bases, the J end by 5 bases, with 15 bases between. Germline assignment: CDR1 ENHRY and CDR2 SYGVKD. CDR3 size: 12 residues. The CDR3 loop reads CATQGDGNEQYF. The CDR3 nucleotides are TGTGCCACACAGGGCGACGGGAACGAGCAGTACTTC.

The rearrangement uses TRBV29-1 and TRBJ2-4; D remains ambiguous. The CDR3 covers 12 residues. Trimming took 5 bases from V and 0 from J, leaving 5 bases between them. Germline CDR1 reads SQVTM; CDR2 reads ANQGSEA. The CDR3 reads CSVPLAKNIQYF. Written as DNA, the CDR3 is TGCAGCGTTCCACTAGCCAAAAACATTCAGTACTTC. The full variable domain, with the rest looked up from reference TRBV29-1 and TRBJ2-4, is SAVISQKPSRDICQRGTSLTIQCQVDSQVTMMFWYRQQPGQSLTLIATANQGSEATYESGFVIDKFPISRPNLTFSTLTVSNMSPEDSSIYLCSVPLAKNIQYFGAGTRLSVL.

The chain combines TRBV11-2 with TRBJ1-5; 8 bases are a match to TRBD1. Per the germline V gene, CDR1 is SGHAT and CDR2 is FQNNGV. The CDR3 is 15 amino acids. With V trimmed by 3 bases and J by 3 bases, 4 bases remained unmatched. CDR3 protein: CASSLDRAINQPQHF. In DNA, the CDR3 is TGTGCCAGCAGCTTGGACAGGGCTATCAATCAGCCCCAGCATTTT.

V is TRBV6-5 and J is TRBJ1-6; TRBD1 is a possible D gene (5 bases). Germline CDR1 is MNHEY and CDR2 is SVGAGI. V lost 2 bases and J 11 bases, leaving 16 bases between the germline ends. There are 15 residues in the CDR3. CDR3 sequence: CASSYRGPGVPPLHF. The CDR3 nucleotides read TGTGCCAGCAGTTACAGGGGACCGGGAGTACCACCCCTCCACTTT.